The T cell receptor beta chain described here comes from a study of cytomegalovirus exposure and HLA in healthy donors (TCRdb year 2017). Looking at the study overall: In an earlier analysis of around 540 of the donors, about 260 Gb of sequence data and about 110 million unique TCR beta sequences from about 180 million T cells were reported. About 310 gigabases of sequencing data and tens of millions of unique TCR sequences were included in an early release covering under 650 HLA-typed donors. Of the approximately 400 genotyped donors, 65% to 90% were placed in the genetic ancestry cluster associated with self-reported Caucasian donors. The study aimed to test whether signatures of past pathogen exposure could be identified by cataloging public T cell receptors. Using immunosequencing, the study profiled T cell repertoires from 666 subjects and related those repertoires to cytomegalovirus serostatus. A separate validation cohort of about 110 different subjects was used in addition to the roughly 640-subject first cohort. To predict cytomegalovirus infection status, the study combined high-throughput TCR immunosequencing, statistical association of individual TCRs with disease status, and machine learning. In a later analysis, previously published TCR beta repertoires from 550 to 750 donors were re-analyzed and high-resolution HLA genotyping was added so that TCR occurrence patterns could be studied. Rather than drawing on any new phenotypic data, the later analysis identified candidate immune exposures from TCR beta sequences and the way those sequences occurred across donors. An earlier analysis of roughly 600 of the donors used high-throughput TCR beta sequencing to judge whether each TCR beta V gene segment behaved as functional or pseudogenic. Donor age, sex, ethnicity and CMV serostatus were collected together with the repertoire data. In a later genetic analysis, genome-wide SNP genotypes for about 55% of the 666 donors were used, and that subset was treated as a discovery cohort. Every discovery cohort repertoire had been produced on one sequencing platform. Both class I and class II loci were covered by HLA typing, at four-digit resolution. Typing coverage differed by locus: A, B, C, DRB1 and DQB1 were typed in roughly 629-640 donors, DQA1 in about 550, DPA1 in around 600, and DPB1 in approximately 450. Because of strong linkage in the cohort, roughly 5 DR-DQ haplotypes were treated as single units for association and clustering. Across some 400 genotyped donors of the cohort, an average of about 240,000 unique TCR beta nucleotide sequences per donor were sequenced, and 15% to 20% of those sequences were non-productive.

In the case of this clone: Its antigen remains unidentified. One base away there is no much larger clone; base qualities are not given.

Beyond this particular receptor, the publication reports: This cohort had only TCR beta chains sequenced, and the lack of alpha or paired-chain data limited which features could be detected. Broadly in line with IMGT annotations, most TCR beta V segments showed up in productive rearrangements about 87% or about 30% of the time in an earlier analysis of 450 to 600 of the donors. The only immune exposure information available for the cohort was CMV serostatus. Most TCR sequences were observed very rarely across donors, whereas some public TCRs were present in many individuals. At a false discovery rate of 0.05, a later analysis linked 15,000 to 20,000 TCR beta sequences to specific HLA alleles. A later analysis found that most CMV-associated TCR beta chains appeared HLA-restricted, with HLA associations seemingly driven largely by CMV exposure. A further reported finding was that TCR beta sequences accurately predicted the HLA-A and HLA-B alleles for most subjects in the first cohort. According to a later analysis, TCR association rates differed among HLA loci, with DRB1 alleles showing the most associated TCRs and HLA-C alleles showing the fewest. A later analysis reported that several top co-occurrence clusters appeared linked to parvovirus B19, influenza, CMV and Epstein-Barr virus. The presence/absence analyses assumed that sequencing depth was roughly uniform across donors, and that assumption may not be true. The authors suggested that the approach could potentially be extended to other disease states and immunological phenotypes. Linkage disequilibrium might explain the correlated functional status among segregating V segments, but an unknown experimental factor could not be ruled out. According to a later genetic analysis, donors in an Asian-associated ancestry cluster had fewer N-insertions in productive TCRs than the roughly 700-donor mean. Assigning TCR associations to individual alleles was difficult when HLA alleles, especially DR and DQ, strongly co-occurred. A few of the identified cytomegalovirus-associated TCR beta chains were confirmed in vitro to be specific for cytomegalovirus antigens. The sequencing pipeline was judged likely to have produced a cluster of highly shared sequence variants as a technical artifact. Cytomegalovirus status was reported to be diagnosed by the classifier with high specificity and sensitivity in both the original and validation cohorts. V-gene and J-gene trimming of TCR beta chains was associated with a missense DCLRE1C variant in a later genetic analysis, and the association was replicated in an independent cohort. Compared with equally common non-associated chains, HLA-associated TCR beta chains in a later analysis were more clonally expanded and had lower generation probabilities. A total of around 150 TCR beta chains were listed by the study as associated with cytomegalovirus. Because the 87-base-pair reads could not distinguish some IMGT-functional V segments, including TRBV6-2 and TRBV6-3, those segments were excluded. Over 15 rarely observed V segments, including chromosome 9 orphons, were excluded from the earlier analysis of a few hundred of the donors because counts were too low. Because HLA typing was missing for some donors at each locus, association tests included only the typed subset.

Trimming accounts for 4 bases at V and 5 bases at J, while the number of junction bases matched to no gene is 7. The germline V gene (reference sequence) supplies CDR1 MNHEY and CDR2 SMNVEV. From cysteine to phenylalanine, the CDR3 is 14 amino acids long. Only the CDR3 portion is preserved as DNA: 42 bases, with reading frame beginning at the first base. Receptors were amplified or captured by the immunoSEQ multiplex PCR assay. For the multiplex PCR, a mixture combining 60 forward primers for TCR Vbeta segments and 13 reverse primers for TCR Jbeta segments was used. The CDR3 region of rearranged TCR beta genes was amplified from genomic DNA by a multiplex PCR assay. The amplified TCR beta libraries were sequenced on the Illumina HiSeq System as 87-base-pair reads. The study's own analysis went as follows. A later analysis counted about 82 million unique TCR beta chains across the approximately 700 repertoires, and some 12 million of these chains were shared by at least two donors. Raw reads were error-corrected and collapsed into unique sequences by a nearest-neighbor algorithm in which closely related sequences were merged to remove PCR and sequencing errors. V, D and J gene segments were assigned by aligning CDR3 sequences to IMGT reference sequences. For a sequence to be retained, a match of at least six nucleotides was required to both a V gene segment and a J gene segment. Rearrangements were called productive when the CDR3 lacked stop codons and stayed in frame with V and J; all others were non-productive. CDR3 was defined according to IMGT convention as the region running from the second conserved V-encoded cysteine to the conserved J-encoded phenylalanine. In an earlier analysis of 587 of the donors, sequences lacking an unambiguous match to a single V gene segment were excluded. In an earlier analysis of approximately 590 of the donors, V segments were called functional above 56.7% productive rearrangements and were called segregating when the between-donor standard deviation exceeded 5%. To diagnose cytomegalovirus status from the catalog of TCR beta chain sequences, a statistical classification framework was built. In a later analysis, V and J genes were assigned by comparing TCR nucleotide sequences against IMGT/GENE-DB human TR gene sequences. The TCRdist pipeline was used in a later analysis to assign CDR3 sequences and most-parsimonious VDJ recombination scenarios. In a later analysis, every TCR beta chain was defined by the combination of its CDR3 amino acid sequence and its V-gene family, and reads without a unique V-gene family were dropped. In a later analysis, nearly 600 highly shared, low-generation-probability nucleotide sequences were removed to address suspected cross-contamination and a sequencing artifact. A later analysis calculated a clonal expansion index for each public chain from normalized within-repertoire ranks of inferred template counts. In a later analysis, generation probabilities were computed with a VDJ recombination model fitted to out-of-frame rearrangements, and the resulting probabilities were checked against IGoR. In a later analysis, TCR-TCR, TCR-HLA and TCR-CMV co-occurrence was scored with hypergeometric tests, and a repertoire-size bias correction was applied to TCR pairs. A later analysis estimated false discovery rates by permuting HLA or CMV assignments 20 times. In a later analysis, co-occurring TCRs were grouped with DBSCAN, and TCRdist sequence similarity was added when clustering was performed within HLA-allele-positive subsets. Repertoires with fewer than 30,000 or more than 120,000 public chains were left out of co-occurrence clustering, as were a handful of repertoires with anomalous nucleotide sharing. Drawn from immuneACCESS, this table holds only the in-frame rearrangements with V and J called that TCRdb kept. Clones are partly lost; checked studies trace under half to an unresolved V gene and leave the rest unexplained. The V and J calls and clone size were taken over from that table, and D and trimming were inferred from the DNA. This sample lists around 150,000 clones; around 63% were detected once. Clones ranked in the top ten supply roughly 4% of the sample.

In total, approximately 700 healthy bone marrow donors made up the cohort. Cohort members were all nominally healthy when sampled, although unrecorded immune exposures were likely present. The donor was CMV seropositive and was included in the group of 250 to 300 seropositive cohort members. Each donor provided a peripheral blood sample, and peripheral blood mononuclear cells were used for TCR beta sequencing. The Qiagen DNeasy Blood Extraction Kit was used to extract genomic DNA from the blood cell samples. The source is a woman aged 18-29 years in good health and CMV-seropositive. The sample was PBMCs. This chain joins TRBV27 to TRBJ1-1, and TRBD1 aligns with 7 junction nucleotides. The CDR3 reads CASSSPSGGTEAFF. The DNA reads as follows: TGTGCCAGCAGTTCGCCCTCAGGGGGAACTGAAGCTTTCTTT.